This is a list of T cell receptor beta chains from one sample in a study of blood T cell repertoires in COVID-19. Libraries were prepared by immunoSEQ multiplex PCR; TCRdb keeps only in-frame clonotypes and omits some of them. The table has approximately 200,000 clones, about 95% seen once. The specimen sequenced was peripheral blood. These receptors came from a young man with COVID-19, enrolled during active disease. CDR3s include the opening cysteine and the closing phenylalanine or tryptophan. The D gene is left open where the match is weak. A clone size is listed for some rows: how often the clone was seen (once, few, many), or a class if it is expanded.

size	length	V	D	J	CDR3	DNA
-	15	TRBV5-1	TRBD1	TRBJ1-1	CASSLRTGRNTEAFF	TGCGCCAGCAGCCTTCGGACAGGGAGGAACACTGAAGCTTTCTTT
-	20	TRBV6-6	TRBD2	TRBJ2-3	CASSYGPPGLAGLSTDTQYF	TGTGCCAGCAGCTATGGACCCCCGGGACTAGCGGGGCTAAGCACAGATACGCAGTATTTT
-	14	TRBV27	TRBD1	TRBJ2-1	CASSDGQGHREQFF	TGTGCCAGCAGTGATGGACAGGGGCACCGGGAGCAGTTCTTC
-	15	TRBV7-9	TRBD1	TRBJ2-7	CASSLVTGGTYEQYF	TGTGCCAGCAGCTTAGTGACAGGGGGGACCTACGAGCAGTACTTC
-	15	TRBV7-2	-	TRBJ1-6	CASSLPGAYNSPLHF	TGTGCCAGCAGCTTACCCGGGGCCTATAATTCACCCCTCCACTTT
-	15	TRBV5-1	TRBD1	TRBJ2-7	CASSLGTGASYEQYF	TGCGCCAGCAGCTTGGGGACAGGGGCTTCCTACGAGCAGTACTTC
-	15	TRBV6-5	TRBD1	TRBJ1-2	CASDLRGSANYGYTF	TGTGCCAGCGATCTCAGGGGGTCGGCTAACTATGGCTACACCTTC
few	13	TRBV6-1	-	TRBJ1-2	CASSDIGGNGYTF	TGTGCCAGCAGTGACATTGGGGGGAATGGCTACACCTTC
once	13	TRBV27	TRBD2	TRBJ2-5	CASRTGGLGTQYF	TGTGCCAGCAGAACGGGGGGGCTAGGGACCCAGTACTTC
-	17	TRBV9	TRBD2	TRBJ2-2	CASSALAGGQNTGELFF	TGTGCCAGCAGCGCGTTAGCGGGGGGACAGAACACCGGGGAGCTGTTTTTT
-	15	TRBV7-3	-	TRBJ2-2	CASSLGQPNTGELFF	TGTGCCAGCAGCTTGGGACAACCTAACACCGGGGAGCTGTTTTTT
once	12	TRBV6-5	-	TRBJ2-7	CASSYGGHEQYF	TGTGCCAGCAGTTACGGCGGCCACGAGCAGTACTTC
once	15	TRBV2	-	TRBJ1-1	CASSEGGGRGTEAFF	TGTGCCAGCAGTGAGGGCGGGGGAAGGGGGACTGAAGCTTTCTTT
-	14	TRBV19	-	TRBJ2-7	CASSMSTASYEQYF	TGTGCCAGTAGTATGTCGACAGCCTCCTACGAGCAGTACTTC
-	13	TRBV19	-	TRBJ2-3	CATSDQRGDTQYF	TGTGCCACATCGGATCAGAGAGGGGATACGCAGTATTTT
-	14	TRBV5-1	TRBD1	TRBJ1-2	CARGGQGGDYGYTF	TGCGCCCGCGGGGGACAGGGGGGAGACTATGGCTACACCTTC
-	12	TRBV12-3/TRBV12-4	-	TRBJ1-5	CASSPINQPQHF	TGTGCCAGCAGTCCAATCAATCAGCCCCAGCATTTT
few	12	TRBV18	-	TRBJ2-7	CASSSAGDEQYF	TGTGCCAGCTCCTCAGCGGGCGACGAGCAGTACTTC
few	11	TRBV19	TRBD1	TRBJ1-1	CASSKGQRAFF	TGTGCCAGTAGTAAGGGACAGCGGGCTTTCTTT
-	13	TRBV5-1	-	TRBJ2-5	CASSVDSVETQYF	TGCGCCAGCAGCGTGGACAGTGTCGAGACCCAGTACTTC
-	14	TRBV15	TRBD1	TRBJ1-5	CATSLDRRTQPQHF	TGTGCCACCAGTTTGGACAGGAGGACTCAGCCCCAGCATTTT
-	14	TRBV2	-	TRBJ1-2	CASRLDLANYGYTF	TGTGCCAGCAGACTGGACTTGGCTAACTATGGCTACACCTTC
-	16	TRBV10-1	-	TRBJ2-3	CASSESMTGGTDTQYF	TGCGCCAGCAGTGAGTCGATGACGGGGGGCACAGATACGCAGTATTTT
-	16	TRBV5-1	TRBD1	TRBJ1-1	CASSVGQGVPTDEAFF	TGCGCCAGCAGCGTGGGACAGGGGGTACCAACGGATGAAGCTTTCTTT
-	16	TRBV7-2	TRBD2	TRBJ2-5	CASSRPSGGFQETQYF	TGTGCCAGCAGCCGCCCTAGCGGGGGGTTTCAAGAGACCCAGTACTTC
-	15	TRBV11-2	-	TRBJ2-5	CASSSVRGAGETQYF	TGTGCCAGCAGCTCAGTCAGGGGGGCCGGGGAGACCCAGTACTTC
-	14	TRBV24-1	-	TRBJ2-5	CATSDGTGRETQYF	TGTGCCACCAGTGACGGAACAGGAAGAGAGACCCAGTACTTC
-	13	TRBV19	-	TRBJ1-5	CASNPTVFQPQHF	TGTGCCAGTAACCCGACAGTGTTTCAGCCCCAGCATTTT
-	17	TRBV4-2	-	TRBJ2-3	CASSQESSSPGADTQYF	TGTGCCAGCAGCCAGGAGTCTAGCAGCCCTGGGGCAGATACGCAGTATTTT
-	15	TRBV6-5	-	TRBJ1-1	CASSYSAVLNTEAFF	TGTGCCAGCAGTTACTCGGCAGTTCTGAACACTGAAGCTTTCTTT
-	11	TRBV28	TRBD1	TRBJ1-5	CASSRDRVQHF	TGTGCCAGCAGCCGGGACAGGGTCCAGCATTTT
-	15	TRBV6-5	-	TRBJ1-2	CASSYGQSPNYGYTF	TGTGCCAGCAGTTACGGTCAGTCCCCTAACTATGGCTACACCTTC
-	15	TRBV3-1/TRBV3-2	TRBD2	TRBJ2-3	CASSQSGLVTDTQYF	TGTGCCAGCAGCCAAAGTGGACTAGTCACAGATACGCAGTATTTT
-	14	TRBV5-1	-	TRBJ2-7	CASSLDRLPDEQYF	TGCGCCAGCAGCTTGGATCGACTCCCCGACGAGCAGTACTTC
-	17	TRBV28	-	TRBJ2-3	CASSSSRRGGAGDTQYF	TGTGCCAGCAGTTCCTCCCGTAGGGGGGGAGCGGGAGATACGCAGTATTTT
-	15	TRBV7-9	-	TRBJ1-3	CASSVGLLSGNTIYF	TGTGCCAGCAGCGTCGGACTGCTCTCTGGAAACACCATATATTTT
-	15	TRBV9	-	TRBJ2-7	CASSVEGSSSYEQYF	TGTGCCAGCAGCGTAGAGGGGTCGTCCTCCTACGAGCAGTACTTC